These 19 T cell receptor beta chains were sequenced from one sample in a study of neurological immune-mediated disorders. TCRdb reanalysed the 5' RACE reads using MiXCR and keeps one entry per CDR3 protein. The sample lists tens of thousands of distinct CDR3 sequences, 3.5% to 4.5% occurring once. Source material: PBMCs. The receptors stem from a woman aged 50 to 65 with multiple sclerosis.

This clonotype came up many times. Written as DNA, the CDR3 is TGTGCCAGCTCACCGTCCGGGACAGGGAATAATGAGCAGTTCTTC. This codes for CASSPSGTGNNEQFF. The V call is TRBV18, the J call TRBJ2-1; TRBD1 matches 9 bases. The V segment lost 3 bases and the J segment 7 bases; nucleotides outside the gene matches: 7. This CDR3 is built from 15 residues. In germline, CDR1 is KGHSH, CDR2 LQKENI.

This clonotype has ten or more counts. The chain combines TRBV12-3 or TRBV12-4 with TRBJ1-4; D gene uncertain. This CDR3 is built from 11 residues. Between the trimmed V and J ends, which lost 4 bases and 8 bases, there was a span of 5 bases. The CDR3 DNA reads as TGTGCCAGCAGTTACACAGAAAAACTGTTTTTT. It yields the protein CASSYTEKLFF.

This clonotype was counted many times. The chain is built from TRBV20-1 and TRBJ2-7; D remains unclear. Germline CDR1 and CDR2: DFQATT and SNEGSKA (reference sequence). V lost 3 bases and J 1 base, leaving 7 bases between the germline ends. The CDR3 consists of 12 residues. The CDR3 coding sequence is TGCAGTGCTAGGGCCCTGTCCTACGAGCAGTACTTC. It yields the protein CSARALSYEQYF.

The chain couples TRBV11-2 to TRBJ2-1, with a weak D call TRBD1 (5 bases). V dropped 1 base and J dropped 3 bases, with 10 bases sitting between them. The CDR3 totals 15 residues. CDR1 and CDR2 (germline): SGHAT, FQNNGV. The CDR3 loop is CASSLGQGYYNEQFF. The DNA for the CDR3 is TGTGCCAGCAGCTTAGGGCAGGGCTACTACAATGAGCAGTTCTTC.

This clonotype came up many times. This chain connects TRBV3-1 to TRBJ2-1; 10 positions agree with TRBD1. Trimming at V came to 1 base and at J to 4 bases, leaving 1 base not matched to a gene. The V gene's germline CDR1 is LGHDT and CDR2 YNNKEL (reference sequence). This CDR3 is 15 amino acids long. CDR3 nucleotide sequence: TGTGCCAGCAGCCAAGGGGGACAGGGGTACAATGAGCAGTTCTTC. Translating gives CASSQGGQGYNEQFF.

In the case of this clonotype: A read error is possible here, since a much larger clone lies one base away. The chain carries TRBV5-1 and TRBJ2-3, with TRBD2 matching 8 bases. The germline V gene encodes CDR1 SGHRS and CDR2 YFSETQ. V shed 1 base and J 3 bases; nucleotides not matched to a gene: 10. The CDR3 extends over 17 amino acids. The CDR3 spells CASSLRASGRGTDTQYF. Here the CDR3 DNA reads TGCGCCAGCAGCTTGAGGGCTAGCGGGCGCGGTACAGATACGCAGTATTTT.

This clonotype showed up just a few times. V usage is TRBV7-9 and J usage is TRBJ2-1; 8 nucleotides line up with TRBD2. Losses at the gene ends were 5 bases for V and 3 bases for J; bases not matched to a gene: 6. Germline loops: CDR1 SEHNR, CDR2 FQNEAQ (reference sequence). CDR3 length equals 15 residues. CDR3 sequence: CASSPNSGSYNEQFF. CDR3 bases: TGTGCCAGCAGCCCCAACAGCGGGAGCTACAATGAGCAGTTCTTC.

This clonotype has a handful of counts. The chain is built from TRBV19 and TRBJ1-2; possibly TRBD1 for D (5 bases). The CDR3 covers 13 residues. From germline, CDR1 is LNHDA and CDR2 SQIVND (reference sequence). V was cut by 9 bases and J by 4 bases, with 15 bases left in between. CDR3 nucleotide sequence: TGTGCCAGGAAAGAGACAGAGGCCTATGGCTACACCTTC. Translation: CARKETEAYGYTF. Combining the CDR3 with reference TRBV19 and TRBJ1-2 gives the whole variable domain DGGITQSPKYLFRKEGQNVTLSCEQNLNHDAMYWYRQDPGQGLRLIYYSQIVNDFQKGDIAEGYSVSREKKESFPLTVTSAQKNPTAFYLCARKETEAYGYTFGSGTRLTVV.

This clonotype has at least ten counts. The V gene is TRBV14, the J gene TRBJ2-2; the D gene is possibly TRBD2 (5 bases). The V and J ends lost 3 bases and 5 bases respectively, with 7 bases between them. The CDR3 spans 13 residues. CDR1 and CDR2 from the germline V gene are SGHDN and FVKESK. CDR3 loop: CASSQLATGELFF. For the CDR3, the DNA is TGTGCCAGCAGCCAGCTAGCTACCGGGGAGCTGTTTTTT.

This clonotype was detected many times. The chain employs TRBV5-5 and TRBJ2-7, with D unresolved. The CDR3 length is 14 residues. V gave up 1 base and J gave up 0 bases, with 8 bases separating them. Germline lookup yields CDR1 SGHKS and CDR2 YYEKEE (reference sequence). CDR3 coding DNA: TGTGCCAGCAGCTTGACGGCTAGCTCCTACGAGCAGTACTTC. Its translation: CASSLTASSYEQYF.

The genes are TRBV5-1 and TRBJ1-2; D perhaps matches TRBD1 (6 bases). V was trimmed by 5 bases and J by 2 bases, leaving 19 bases between them. The germline V gene has CDR1 SGHRS and CDR2 YFSETQ. This CDR3 has 16 amino acids. The CDR3 here is CASRLLAPTGNYGYTF. CDR3 sequence (DNA): TGCGCCAGCAGACTCCTCGCGCCCACAGGGAACTATGGCTACACCTTC.

This clonotype was detected many times. The V gene is TRBV20-1, the J gene TRBJ1-5, with 7 bases fitting TRBD1. Trimming cost V 4 bases and J 2 bases; bases outside gene matches: 5. CDR1 and CDR2 (germline): DFQATT, SNEGSKA (reference sequence). This CDR3 is 14 amino acids long. The CDR3 sequence is CSATQGIGNQPQHF. The CDR3 DNA sequence: TGCAGTGCTACACAGGGGATTGGCAATCAGCCCCAGCATTTT.

This clonotype came up many times. The gene calls are TRBV2 and TRBJ2-2; D is undetermined. V gave up 5 bases and J gave up 4 bases, with 8 bases separating them. The CDR3 is 13 residues long. The germline gives CDR1 SNHLY, CDR2 FYNNEI. CDR3 sequence reads: CASSISVTGELFF. CDR3 DNA: TGTGCCAGCAGTATCTCGGTCACCGGGGAGCTGTTTTTT.

This clonotype was seen at least ten times. The V call is TRBV5-1, the J call TRBJ1-1; D is possibly TRBD1 (5 bases). Germline assignment: CDR1 SGHRS and CDR2 YFSETQ. The CDR3 runs 16 residues. V was shortened by 0 bases and J by 1 base, with 13 bases between the two germline ends. The CDR3 DNA reads as TGCGCCAGCAGCTTGGCGTGGCGGGGGAGGAACACTGAAGCTTTCTTT. This codes for CASSLAWRGRNTEAFF.

The chain uses TRBV11-2 and TRBJ2-7; D is perhaps TRBD2 (6 bases). Trimming removed 2 bases at V and 1 base at J, with 6 bases between. Germline V gives CDR1 SGHAT, CDR2 FQNNGV. The CDR3 sequence is 13 residues long. The CDR3 loop reads CASSLRESYEQYF. The DNA for the CDR3 is TGTGCCAGCAGCTTACGGGAGTCCTACGAGCAGTACTTC.

This clonotype was seen many times. The chain carries TRBV20-1 and TRBJ1-2; possibly TRBD1 for D (5 bases). Trimming took off 5 bases at V and 4 bases at J, with 14 bases between the two ends. This CDR3 region has 13 residues. Germline CDR1 reads DFQATT; CDR2 reads SNEGSKA (reference sequence). CDR3 amino acids: CSAHGTGTYGYTF. The DNA of the CDR3 is TGCAGTGCTCATGGGACGGGAACCTATGGCTACACCTTC.

This clonotype was observed at least ten times. The genes are TRBV15 and TRBJ2-3, with D possibly called TRBD1 or TRBD2 (5 bases each). V lost 7 bases to trimming and J lost 3 bases, with 23 bases between them. This CDR3 has 17 residues. The germline gives CDR1 LNHNV, CDR2 YYDKDF (reference sequence). The CDR3 spells CATISSPPGTATDTQYF. Here the CDR3 DNA reads TGTGCCACCATTTCGAGTCCTCCCGGGACGGCTACAGATACGCAGTATTTT.

This clonotype was seen more than once but under ten times. This chain links TRBV11-3 with TRBJ2-5; tentative D call: TRBD2 (6 bases). V gave up 0 bases and J gave up 5 bases, with 13 bases separating them. Germline CDR1 reads SGHNT; CDR2 reads YENEEA. The CDR3 spans 15 residues. The CDR3 DNA follows: TGTGCCAGCAGCTTAGATCCTGAAGGGAGGGAGACCCAGTACTTC. It encodes CASSLDPEGRETQYF.

This sequence joins TRBV7-2 and TRBJ2-5; D call uncertain. The CDR3 loop spans 12 amino acids. Deletions cut 5 bases from V and 5 bases from J, with 9 bases between. The germline V gene encodes CDR1 SGHTA and CDR2 FQGNSA. CDR3 nucleotides: TGTGCCAGCAGCCCACGTGGGGAGACCCAGTACTTC. Its translation is CASSPRGETQYF.